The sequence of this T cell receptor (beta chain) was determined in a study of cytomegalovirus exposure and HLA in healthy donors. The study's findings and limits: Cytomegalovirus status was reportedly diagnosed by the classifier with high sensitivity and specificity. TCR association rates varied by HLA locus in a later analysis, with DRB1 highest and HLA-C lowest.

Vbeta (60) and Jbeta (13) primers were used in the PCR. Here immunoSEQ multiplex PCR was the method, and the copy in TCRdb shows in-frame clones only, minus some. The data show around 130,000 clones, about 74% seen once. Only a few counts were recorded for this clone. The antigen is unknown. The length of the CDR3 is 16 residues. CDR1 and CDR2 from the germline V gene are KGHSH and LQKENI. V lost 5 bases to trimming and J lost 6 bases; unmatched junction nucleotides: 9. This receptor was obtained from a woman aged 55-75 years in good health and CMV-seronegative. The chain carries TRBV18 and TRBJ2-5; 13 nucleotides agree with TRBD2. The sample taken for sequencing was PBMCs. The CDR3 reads CASSSRTSGRQKTQYF. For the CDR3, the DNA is TGTGCCAGCTCATCCCGGACTAGCGGGAGACAGAAGACCCAGTACTTC.